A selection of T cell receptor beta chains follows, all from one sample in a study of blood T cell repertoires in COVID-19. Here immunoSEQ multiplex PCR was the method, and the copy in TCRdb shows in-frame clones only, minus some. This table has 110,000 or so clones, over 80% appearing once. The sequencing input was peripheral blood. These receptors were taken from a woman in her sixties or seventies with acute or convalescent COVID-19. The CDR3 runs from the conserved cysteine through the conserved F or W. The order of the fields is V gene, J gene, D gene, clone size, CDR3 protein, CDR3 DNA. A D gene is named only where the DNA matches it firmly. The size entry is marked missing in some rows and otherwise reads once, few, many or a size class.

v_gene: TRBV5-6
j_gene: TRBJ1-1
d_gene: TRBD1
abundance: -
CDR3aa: CASSSPGQQLNTEAFF
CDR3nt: TGTGCCAGCAGTTCCCCGGGACAGCAATTGAACACTGAAGCTTTCTTT

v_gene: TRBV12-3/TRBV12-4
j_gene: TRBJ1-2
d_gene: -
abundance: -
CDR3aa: CASSPRGDYYTF
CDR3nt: TGTGCCAGCAGCCCTAGAGGTGATTATTACACCTTC

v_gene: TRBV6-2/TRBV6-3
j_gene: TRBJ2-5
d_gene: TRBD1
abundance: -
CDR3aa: CASSLGTGGVETQYF
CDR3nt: TGTGCCAGCAGTCTGGGGACAGGGGGCGTGGAGACCCAGTACTTC

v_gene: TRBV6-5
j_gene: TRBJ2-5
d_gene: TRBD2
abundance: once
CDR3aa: CASSYGAGLAQETQYF
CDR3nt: TGTGCCAGCAGTTACGGAGCCGGACTAGCTCAAGAGACCCAGTACTTC

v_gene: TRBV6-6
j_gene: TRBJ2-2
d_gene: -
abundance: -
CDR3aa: CASGSGTGELFF
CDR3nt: TGTGCCAGCGGGAGCGGGACCGGGGAGCTGTTTTTT

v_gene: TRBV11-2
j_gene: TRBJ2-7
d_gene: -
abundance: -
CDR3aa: CASSPGYEQYF
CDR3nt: TGTGCCAGCAGCCCCGGCTACGAGCAGTACTTC

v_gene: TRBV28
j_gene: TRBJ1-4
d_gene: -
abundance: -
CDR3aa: CASAGTEPNEKLFF
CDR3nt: TGTGCCAGCGCGGGGACCGAACCCAATGAAAAACTGTTTTTT

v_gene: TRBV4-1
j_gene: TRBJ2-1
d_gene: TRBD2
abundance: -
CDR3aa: CASSQVPGTSGFNEQFF
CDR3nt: TGCGCCAGCAGCCAAGTCCCCGGGACTAGCGGGTTCAATGAGCAGTTCTTC

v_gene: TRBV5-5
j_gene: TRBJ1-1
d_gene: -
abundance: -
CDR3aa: CASSPGHRMNTEAFF
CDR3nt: TGTGCCAGCAGCCCGGGACACCGGATGAACACTGAAGCTTTCTTT

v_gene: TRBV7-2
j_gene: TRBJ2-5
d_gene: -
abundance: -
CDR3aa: CASSLALTGWKETQYF
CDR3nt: TGTGCCAGCAGCTTAGCGCTTACAGGTTGGAAGGAGACCCAGTACTTC

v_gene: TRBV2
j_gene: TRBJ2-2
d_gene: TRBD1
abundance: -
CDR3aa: CASSERGLDGELFF
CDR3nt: TGTGCCAGCAGTGAGAGGGGGCTCGACGGGGAGCTGTTTTTT

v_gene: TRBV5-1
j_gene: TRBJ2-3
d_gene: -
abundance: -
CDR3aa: CASRKEAPDTQYF
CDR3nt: TGCGCCAGCAGAAAGGAGGCCCCAGATACGCAGTATTTT

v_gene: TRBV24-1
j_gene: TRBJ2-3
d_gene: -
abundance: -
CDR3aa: CATSEYSDTQYF
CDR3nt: TGTGCCACCAGTGAATATTCAGATACGCAGTATTTT

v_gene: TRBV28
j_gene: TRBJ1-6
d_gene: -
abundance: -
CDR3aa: CASTLRSSYNSPLHF
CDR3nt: TGTGCCAGCACTTTAAGGAGCTCCTATAATTCACCCCTCCACTTT

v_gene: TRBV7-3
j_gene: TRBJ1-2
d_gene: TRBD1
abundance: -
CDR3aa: CASSLTPQGEGYTF
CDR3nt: TGTGCCAGCAGCTTAACCCCGCAGGGGGAAGGCTACACCTTC

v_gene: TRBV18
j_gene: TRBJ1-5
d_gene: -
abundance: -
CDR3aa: CASSPGGQPQHF
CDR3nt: TGTGCCAGCTCCCCCGGCGGTCAGCCCCAGCATTTT

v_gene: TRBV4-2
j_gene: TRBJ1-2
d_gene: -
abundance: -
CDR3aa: CASSQESRTVDGYTF
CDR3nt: TGTGCCAGCAGCCAAGAGTCACGGACAGTCGATGGCTACACCTTC

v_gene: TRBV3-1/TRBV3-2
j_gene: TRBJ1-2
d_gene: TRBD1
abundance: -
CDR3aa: CASSQAGGQVNGYTF
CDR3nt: TGTGCCAGCAGCCAAGCTGGGGGACAGGTGAATGGCTACACCTTC

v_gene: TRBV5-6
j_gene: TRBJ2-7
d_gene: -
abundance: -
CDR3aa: CASSLSYLYEQYF
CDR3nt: TGTGCCAGCAGCTTGTCCTACCTATACGAGCAGTACTTC

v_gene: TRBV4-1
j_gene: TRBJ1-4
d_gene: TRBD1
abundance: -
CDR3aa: CASSPFGTGGEKLFF
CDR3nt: TGCGCCAGCAGCCCCTTTGGGACAGGGGGGGAAAAACTGTTTTTT

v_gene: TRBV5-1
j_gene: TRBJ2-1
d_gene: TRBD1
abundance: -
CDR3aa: CASSFPGGQEQFF
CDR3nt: TGCGCCAGCAGCTTCCCAGGGGGCCAGGAGCAGTTCTTC

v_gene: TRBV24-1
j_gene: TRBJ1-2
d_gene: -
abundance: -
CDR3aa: CATSDSTEAYGYTF
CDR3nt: TGTGCCACCAGTGATTCCACAGAAGCCTATGGCTACACCTTC

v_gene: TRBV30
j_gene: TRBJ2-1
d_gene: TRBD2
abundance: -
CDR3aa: CAWTLAGGGNEQFF
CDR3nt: TGTGCCTGGACACTAGCGGGAGGGGGCAATGAGCAGTTCTTC

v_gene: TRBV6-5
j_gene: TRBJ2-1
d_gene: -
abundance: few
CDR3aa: CASRDNYEQFF
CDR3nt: TGTGCCAGCAGAGACAACTATGAGCAGTTCTTC

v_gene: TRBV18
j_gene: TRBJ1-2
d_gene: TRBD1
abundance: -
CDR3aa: CASSRNRGQNNYGYTF
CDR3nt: TGTGCCAGCTCACGGAACAGGGGGCAGAATAACTATGGCTACACCTTC

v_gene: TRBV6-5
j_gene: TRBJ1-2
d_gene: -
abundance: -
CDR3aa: CASRDDRPYGYTF
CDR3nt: TGTGCCAGCAGAGACGACAGGCCCTATGGCTACACCTTC

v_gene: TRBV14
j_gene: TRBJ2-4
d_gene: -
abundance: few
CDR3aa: CASSPLGKNIQYF
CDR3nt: TGTGCCAGCAGCCCTCTCGGGAAAAACATTCAGTACTTC

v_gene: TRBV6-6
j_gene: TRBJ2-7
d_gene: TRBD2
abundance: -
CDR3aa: CASTKSASGFYEQYF
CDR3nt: TGTGCCAGCACTAAGTCGGCTAGCGGATTCTACGAGCAGTACTTC

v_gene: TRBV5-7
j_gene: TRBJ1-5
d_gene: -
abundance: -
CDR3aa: CASSLGRGRENQPQHF
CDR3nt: TGTGCCAGCAGCTTGGGGCGCGGGCGGGAAAATCAGCCCCAGCATTTT

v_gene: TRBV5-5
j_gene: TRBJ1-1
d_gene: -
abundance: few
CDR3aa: CASSLGLRLPILDEAFF
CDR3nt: TGTGCCAGCAGCTTGGGACTGCGGTTACCAATACTTGATGAAGCTTTCTTT

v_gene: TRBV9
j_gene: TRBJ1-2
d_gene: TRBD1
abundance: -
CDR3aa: CASSPTPDRDYGYTF
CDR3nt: TGTGCCAGCAGTCCTACCCCGGACAGGGACTATGGCTACACCTTC